The 7 T cell receptor beta chains in this list originate from one sample, sequenced in a study of blood T cell repertoires in COVID-19. TCRdb's table, derived via immunoSEQ multiplex PCR, lists solely in-frame clones and lacks some. This table holds 200,000 to 250,000 clones, roughly 85% found once. The sample taken for sequencing was peripheral blood. Every receptor here comes from a woman aged 18-29 years who had recovered from COVID-19.

The J gene is TRBJ2-7, the V gene TRBV5-4, with D possibly being TRBD1 (6 bases). Trimming left V 0 bases short and J 5 bases short, with 15 bases between. Germline V gives CDR1 SGHNT, CDR2 YYREEE (reference sequence). This CDR3 is 15 amino acids long. The CDR3 loop reads CASSLGQAIGDEQYF. As DNA, the CDR3 is TGTGCCAGCAGCTTGGGACAGGCTATTGGTGACGAGCAGTACTTC.

The V gene is TRBV5-6, the J gene TRBJ2-5; perhaps TRBD1 as D (5 bases). CDR3 length: 15 amino acids. Between the trimmed V and J ends, which lost 3 bases and 0 bases, there was a span of 12 bases. CDR1 SGHDT and CDR2 YYEEEE come from the germline V gene. CDR3 in DNA: TGTGCCAGCAGCTCCCAAACAGGTGACCAAGAGACCCAGTACTTC. Translation: CASSSQTGDQETQYF.

V usage is TRBV10-1 and J usage is TRBJ2-7; 7 positions match TRBD2. The J segment lost 3 bases and the V segment lost 2 bases, leaving 1 base of the junction unmatched. The CDR3 has 13 amino acids. Per the germline V gene, CDR1 is WNHNN and CDR2 is SYGVQD (reference sequence). The CDR3 coding sequence is TGCGCCAGCAGTGAGCGCGGGAGCTACGAGCAGTACTTC. It specifies CASSERGSYEQYF.

The chain couples TRBV10-3 to TRBJ2-1, with D hard to call. Trimming removed 6 bases from V and 3 bases from J, with 18 bases in between. Germline V gene lookup returns CDR1 ENHRY and CDR2 SYGVKD. This CDR3 is 16 amino acids long. The CDR3 DNA follows: TGTGCCATCAGACCCCTAAATTCCTCCCTCTACAATGAGCAGTTCTTC. Amino acids: CAIRPLNSSLYNEQFF.

The J gene is TRBJ2-5, the V gene TRBV4-2; D not certain. Trimming shortened V by 0 bases and J by 7 bases, and 15 bases separated the two germline ends. CDR3 length: 15 residues. Germline values: CDR1 LGHNA, CDR2 YNFKEQ. The CDR3 is CASSQDGEVPGTQYF. CDR3 sequence (DNA): TGTGCCAGCAGCCAAGACGGTGAAGTTCCTGGGACCCAGTACTTC.

The rearrangement joins TRBV2 to TRBJ1-1, with 9 bases lining up with TRBD1. Germline V CDR1 and CDR2: SNHLY, FYNNEI. This CDR3 comprises 14 residues. V shed 4 bases and J 5 bases; nucleotides not matched to a gene: 5. The CDR3 DNA reads as TGTGCCAGCAGTGTAAACAGGGGGCTGACTGAAGCTTTCTTT. Protein product: CASSVNRGLTEAFF.

This clone has only a few counts. This chain connects TRBV11-2 to TRBJ1-1; 8 nucleotides agree with TRBD1. The junction had 0 bases not matched to a gene; V was cut back by 3 bases and J by 0 bases. The germline V gene encodes CDR1 SGHAT and CDR2 FQNNGV. The CDR3 is 14 residues long. CDR3 loop: CASSLGQVNTEAFF. The CDR3 DNA is TGTGCCAGCAGCTTGGGACAGGTGAACACTGAAGCTTTCTTT.